Below, one T cell receptor (beta chain) is given with its context. The same CDR3 also results from other DNA sequences found in this sample. The sample comes from a study of cytomegalovirus exposure and HLA in healthy donors. The V and J ends lost 0 bases and 9 bases respectively, with 6 bases between them. The germline gives CDR1 GTSNPN, CDR2 SVGIG (reference sequence). The CDR3 sequence is 11 residues long. Sequencing used immunoSEQ multiplex PCR; TCRdb keeps in-frame clones, though not all of them. The sample carries under 250,000 clones, around nine tenths recorded once. Sequences were obtained from PBMCs. The clonotype originates from a man in his late teens or twenties in good health and CMV-seronegative. V usage is TRBV30 and J usage is TRBJ2-1, with D possibly matching TRBD1 (6 bases). Written as DNA, the CDR3 is TGTGCCTGGAGTGTAGGGGGTGAGCAGTTCTTC. Its translation: CAWSVGGEQFF.